These 31 T cell receptor beta chains were all obtained from the same sample, sequenced in a study of blood T cell repertoires in COVID-19. Method: immunoSEQ multiplex PCR; TCRdb's copy keeps in-frame clones and lacks some. The sample holds about 58,000 clones, 80% to 95% seen once. The sample was peripheral blood. These receptors all come from a man in his fifties or sixties with active COVID-19.

This chain uses TRBV6-2 or TRBV6-3 with TRBJ2-1, with unresolved D. Trimming cost V 2 bases and J 0 bases, with 5 bases left between them. CDR1 is MNHEY, CDR2 SVGEGT, per germline. The CDR3 length is 14 residues. CDR3 protein: CASSYRSSYNEQFF. CDR3 bases: TGTGCCAGCAGTTACAGGAGCTCCTACAATGAGCAGTTCTTC.

The V and J genes are TRBV9 and TRBJ2-7; unclear D gene. This CDR3 has 15 amino acids. V shed 0 bases and J shed 7 bases, with 17 bases lying between them. The germline CDR1 and CDR2 sequences are SGDLS and YYNGEE. The CDR3 loop is CASSVVAGPTREQYF. The CDR3 DNA is TGTGCCAGCAGCGTAGTGGCAGGCCCAACTCGGGAGCAGTACTTC.

The chain combines TRBV28 with TRBJ1-2; D gene uncertain. CDR1 and CDR2 (germline): MDHEN, SYDVKM. V dropped 2 bases and J dropped 8 bases, with 12 bases sitting between them. This CDR3 spans 13 amino acids. The CDR3 bases are TGTGCCAGCAGTTTAAGAGGGCAAGAGGGCTACACCTTC. Amino acids: CASSLRGQEGYTF.

The chain joins TRBV14 to TRBJ2-1; D possibly corresponds to TRBD1 (5 bases). The V and J ends lost 0 bases and 2 bases respectively, with 20 bases between them. This CDR3 region has 19 residues. Per germline, CDR1 SGHDN and CDR2 FVKESK. Written as DNA, the CDR3 is TGTGCCAGCAGCCAAGATAATCGCAGGGATCTACCTACCTACAATGAGCAGTTCTTC. Protein: CASSQDNRRDLPTYNEQFF.

The gene calls are TRBV5-8 and TRBJ1-5; TRBD1 agrees at 12 bases. This CDR3 spans 18 amino acids. Germline loops: CDR1 SGHTS, CDR2 YDEGEE. The ends lost 3 bases at V and 2 bases at J; junction bases unmatched: 9. The chain's CDR3 is CASSSFRGTGGGNQPQHF. The CDR3 nucleotides are TGTGCCAGCAGCTCCTTCCGGGGGACAGGGGGCGGCAATCAGCCCCAGCATTTT.

The chain employs TRBV5-1 and TRBJ2-1; D is undetermined. CDR3 size: 12 residues. Germline V gene lookup returns CDR1 SGHRS and CDR2 YFSETQ. V was trimmed by 0 bases and J by 7 bases, leaving 5 bases between them. The CDR3 DNA reads TGCGCCAGCAGCTTGGTGCAGAATGAGCAGTTCTTC. Translated, it gives CASSLVQNEQFF.

The chain links TRBV18 to TRBJ2-2, with 11 bases fitting TRBD2. Germline V gene sequence: CDR1 KGHSH, CDR2 LQKENI. V lost 3 bases, J lost 3 bases, and 9 bases stayed unmatched. The CDR3 spans 18 residues. CDR3 sequence: CASSPKGTSGFYTGELFF. CDR3 coding DNA: TGTGCCAGCTCACCTAAGGGGACTAGCGGTTTTTACACCGGGGAGCTGTTTTTT.

The J gene is TRBJ2-7, the V gene TRBV25-1, with D possibly being TRBD1 (6 bases). The CDR3 length is 15 residues. Germline V lookup: CDR1 MGHDK, CDR2 SYGVNS. The ends were cut back, 5 bases at V and 1 base at J, with 15 bases in the middle. The chain's CDR3 is CASSLGTKPSYEQYF. The CDR3 nucleotides read TGTGCCAGCAGTCTCGGGACAAAGCCTTCCTACGAGCAGTACTTC.

The chain links TRBV7-2 to TRBJ2-5; D unclear. Germline CDR1 reads SGHTA; CDR2 reads FQGNSA. The CDR3 contains 11 residues. Deletions cut 4 bases from V and 5 bases from J, with 5 bases between. This chain's CDR3 is CASSSGETQYF. CDR3 nucleotides: TGTGCCAGCAGCTCCGGGGAGACCCAGTACTTC.

The chain uses TRBV28 and TRBJ2-2, with 7 bases aligning to TRBD2. Trimming took 6 bases from V and 5 from J; bases not matched to a gene: 9. CDR1 is MDHEN, CDR2 SYDVKM, per germline. There are 15 residues in the CDR3. CDR3 sequence reads: CASSPWGGETGELFF. CDR3 bases: TGTGCCAGCAGCCCCTGGGGGGGAGAGACCGGGGAGCTGTTTTTT.

The rearrangement links TRBV2 to TRBJ1-1; no definite D call. From germline, CDR1 is SNHLY and CDR2 FYNNEI. V lost 2 bases, J lost 9 bases, and 10 bases lay in between. This CDR3 comprises 12 residues. Here the CDR3 reads CASSENWPQAFF. The CDR3 DNA reads as TGTGCCAGCAGTGAAAATTGGCCCCAAGCTTTCTTT. Full variable domain (missing parts from reference TRBV2 and TRBJ1-1): EPEVTQTPSHQVTQMGQEVILRCVPISNHLYFYWYRQILGQKVEFLVSFYNNEISEKSEIFDDQFSVERPDGSNFTLKIRSTKLEDSAMYFCASSENWPQAFFGQGTRLTVV.

This chain joins TRBV2 and TRBJ1-5, with D maybe TRBD1 (6 bases). The CDR3 contains 15 residues. From germline, CDR1 is SNHLY and CDR2 FYNNEI. The V end lost 5 bases, the J end lost 1 base, and 12 bases lay between the germline ends. CDR3 sequence (DNA): TGTGCCAGCAGTAGCCGGGGGGGCAGCAATCAGCCCCAGCATTTT. Translated: CASSSRGGSNQPQHF.

This chain uses TRBV27 with TRBJ2-5, with TRBD1 matching 7 bases. The CDR3 is 14 residues long. CDR1 is MNHEY and CDR2 is SMNVEV in the germline V gene (reference sequence). The V gene end was trimmed by 5 bases and the J gene end by 3 bases; junction bases not matched to a gene: 6. The CDR3 sequence is CASSAGTVKETQYF. CDR3 in DNA: TGTGCCAGCAGTGCCGGGACAGTAAAAGAGACCCAGTACTTC.

The J gene is TRBJ2-1, the V gene TRBV5-4, with D uncertain. There are 13 residues in the CDR3. The V end was cut by 4 bases, the J end by 6 bases, with 11 bases between. The V gene's germline CDR1 is SGHNT and CDR2 YYREEE (reference sequence). As DNA, the CDR3 is TGTGCCAGCAGCCCCCAACTATCCAATGAGCAGTTCTTC. This gives the protein CASSPQLSNEQFF.

As concerns this clone: The same CDR3 also results from other DNA sequences found in this sample. The rearrangement links TRBV7-9 to TRBJ1-1; a weak D match, TRBD1 (5 bases). This CDR3 contains 13 residues. V lost 1 base and J lost 5, with 8 bases in between. Germline lookup yields CDR1 SEHNR and CDR2 FQNEAQ (reference sequence). The CDR3 nucleotides read TGTGCCAGCAGCTTAGAGGGGCTGACTGAAGCTTTCTTT. Protein: CASSLEGLTEAFF.

V usage is TRBV27 and J usage is TRBJ2-7; perhaps TRBD1 as D (5 bases). The CDR3 runs 14 residues. Trimming stripped 2 bases from V and 2 bases from J, with 10 bases between. The germline CDR1 and CDR2 sequences are MNHEY and SMNVEV (reference sequence). CDR3 nucleotides: TGTGCCAGCAGTTTAAGAGTAGGGGCCTACGAGCAGTACTTC. Amino acid sequence: CASSLRVGAYEQYF.

The chain is built from TRBV6-5 and TRBJ1-1; TRBD1 might be the D (5 bases). V was trimmed by 0 bases and J by 6 bases, leaving 11 bases between them. The CDR3 runs 14 residues. The germline V gene has CDR1 MNHEY and CDR2 SVGAGI. The DNA of the CDR3 is TGTGCCAGCAGTTACTCAGGCAGGGATCCTGAAGCTTTCTTT. It specifies CASSYSGRDPEAFF.

This clone was seen once. The chain recombines TRBV28 with TRBJ2-2; no reliable D call. Germline V lookup: CDR1 MDHEN, CDR2 SYDVKM. CDR3 length: 13 amino acids. With 5 bases removed from V and 5 bases from J, the gap between germline ends came to 9 bases. In DNA, the CDR3 is TGTGCCAGCAGTCTGGCCGAAACCGGGGAGCTGTTTTTT. It codes for CASSLAETGELFF.

A note on this clone: A read error may produce the germline difference seen at one junction end. V is TRBV7-7 and J is TRBJ2-2; 9 bases fit TRBD1. This CDR3 spans 18 amino acids. CDR1 SSHAT and CDR2 FNYEAQ come from the germline V gene (reference sequence). CDR3 nucleotide sequence: TGTGCTAGCAGCTTTTCGGGACAGGGTAAGACGAACACCGGGGAGCTGTTTTTT. It codes for CASSFSGQGKTNTGELFF.

The chain has TRBV5-6 and TRBJ2-2; D gene unclear. There are 12 residues in the CDR3. The germline V gene has CDR1 SGHDT and CDR2 YYEEEE. V was pared by 4 bases and J by 6 bases, with 7 bases between. The CDR3 nucleotides are TGTGCCAGCAGCCTCCCCCCCGGGGAGCTGTTTTTT. It translates to CASSLPPGELFF.

CDR3 coding DNA: TGTGCTAGTGCCACCGGGGAGGGGGTATACGGCTACACCTTC. Translation gives CASATGEGVYGYTF. The chain is built from TRBV12-5 and TRBJ1-2, with D maybe TRBD1 (6 bases). The CDR3 contains 14 residues. CDR1 LGHNT and CDR2 FRNRAP come from the germline V gene. V lost 7 bases and J lost 8, with 20 bases in between.

This chain links TRBV18 with TRBJ1-1; D call uncertain. Germline loops: CDR1 KGHSH, CDR2 LQKENI. The CDR3 is 15 amino acids. The ends were cut back, 3 bases at V and 3 bases at J, with 14 bases in the middle. This chain's CDR3 is CASSPSWSADTEAFF. The CDR3 bases are TGTGCCAGCTCACCGAGCTGGTCGGCGGACACTGAAGCTTTCTTT.

This chain links TRBV2 with TRBJ2-3, with 13 bases aligning to TRBD2. Trimming at V came to 5 bases and at J to 5 bases, leaving 4 bases not matched to a gene. CDR3 length equals 15 residues. CDR1 SNHLY and CDR2 FYNNEI come from the germline V gene. In nucleotides, the CDR3 is TGTGCCAGCAGTCCCGGGACTAGCGGGATAGATACGCAGTATTTT. Amino acid sequence: CASSPGTSGIDTQYF.

The V and J genes are TRBV9 and TRBJ2-5; 9 bases agree with TRBD1. The germline V gene encodes CDR1 SGDLS and CDR2 YYNGEE. The CDR3 is 16 residues long. The trim removed 0 bases at V and 2 bases at J, leaving 5 bases unmatched. CDR3 nucleotides: TGTGCCAGCAGCGTAGGGTTAGGACAGGGGCAAGAGACCCAGTACTTC. It translates to CASSVGLGQGQETQYF.

The chain joins TRBV7-8 to TRBJ2-2; unclear D gene. The CDR3 is made up of 13 amino acids. CDR1 is SGHVS, CDR2 FQNEAQ, per germline. The ends were cut back, 1 base at V and 5 bases at J, with 5 bases in the middle. The DNA for the CDR3 is TGTGCCAGCAGCTTAGTTCCGACCGGGGAGCTGTTTTTT. This gives the protein CASSLVPTGELFF.

This rearrangement joins TRBV7-2 to TRBJ2-3; 15 positions agree with TRBD2. CDR3 size: 15 residues. In germline, CDR1 is SGHTA, CDR2 FQGNSA. V dropped 5 bases and J dropped 6; count of bases not matched to a gene: 3. The CDR3 protein is CASSGTSGGFDTQYF. In DNA form, the CDR3 reads TGTGCCAGCAGCGGGACTAGCGGGGGGTTTGATACGCAGTATTTT.

The V and J genes are TRBV10-2 and TRBJ1-2; TRBD1 agrees at 7 bases. Germline values: CDR1 WSHSY, CDR2 SAAADI. V trimming: 6 bases; J trimming: 7 bases; junction bases outside the gene matches: 5. The CDR3 extends over 12 amino acids. CDR3 loop: CASSEHRGGYTF. In DNA form, the CDR3 reads TGCGCCAGCAGCGAGCACAGGGGTGGCTACACCTTC.

This rearrangement joins TRBV28 to TRBJ2-5; the D is unclear. Germline CDR1 is MDHEN and CDR2 is SYDVKM. V was shortened by 3 bases and J by 13 bases, with 15 bases between the two germline ends. This CDR3 comprises 12 residues. In DNA, the CDR3 is TGTGCCAGCAGTTTTATATCACTACCCATGTACTTC. Residues: CASSFISLPMYF.

J is TRBJ1-1 and V is TRBV19; TRBD1 matches at 9 bases. From germline, CDR1 is LNHDA and CDR2 SQIVND (reference sequence). Trimming cost V 3 bases and J 4 bases; bases outside gene matches: 3. The CDR3 is 14 residues long. CDR3 DNA: TGTGCCAGTAGTATGCCGACAGGGGGCACTGAAGCTTTCTTT. It specifies CASSMPTGGTEAFF.

The chain has TRBV19 and TRBJ1-1; 8 positions match TRBD1. The junction had 12 bases not matched to a gene; V was cut back by 6 bases and J by 3 bases. This CDR3 comprises 16 residues. CDR1 LNHDA and CDR2 SQIVND come from the germline V gene (reference sequence). CDR3 loop: CASRRRSRGRDTEAFF. The DNA for the CDR3 is TGTGCCAGTAGGCGCCGAAGCAGGGGGCGGGACACTGAAGCTTTCTTT.

V is TRBV7-7 and J is TRBJ2-1; 11 bases line up with TRBD2. In germline, CDR1 is SSHAT, CDR2 FNYEAQ (reference sequence). The CDR3 is made up of 15 amino acids. V shed 5 bases and J 9 bases; nucleotides not matched to a gene: 9. CDR3 in DNA: TGTGCCAGCAGCCCGACGACTAGCGGGAACGCTGAGCAGTTCTTC. It codes for CASSPTTSGNAEQFF.